This is a list of T cell receptor beta chains from one sample in a study of shared clonotypes between healthy human individuals. Libraries were prepared by immunoSEQ multiplex PCR; TCRdb keeps only in-frame clonotypes and omits some of them. Of about 340,000 clones listed, around 70% are singletons. Source material: memory CD4+ T cells sorted from blood. These receptors all stem from a man younger than 45 in good health. Each CDR3 is given without its conserved first and last residue. Fields, in order: CDR3 protein, V gene, J gene.

CDR3: ASSWHNEQF
V: TRBV6-5
J: TRBJ2-1

CDR3: ASSLVESVNYGYT
V: TRBV7-2
J: TRBJ1-2

CDR3: ASSPQGSYTEAF
V: TRBV7-9
J: TRBJ1-1

CDR3: ASSTLGPSEQF
V: TRBV6-1
J: TRBJ2-1

CDR3: ASSCSGTGEPYEQY
V: TRBV6-6
J: TRBJ2-7

CDR3: ASSTITGASWRMYEQY
V: TRBV11-2
J: TRBJ2-7

CDR3: SVSGTSGYNEQF
V: TRBV29-1
J: TRBJ2-1

CDR3: ASSSGTLFYEQY
V: TRBV4-2
J: TRBJ2-7

CDR3: ASSLAPRQPTYEQY
V: TRBV5-1
J: TRBJ2-7

CDR3: ASSVAGLGSEQY
V: TRBV2
J: TRBJ2-7

CDR3: ASGNFLNEQF
V: TRBV6-1
J: TRBJ2-1

CDR3: ASLPGQTTEAF
V: TRBV28
J: TRBJ1-1

CDR3: ASSQEREQPQH
V: TRBV4-3
J: TRBJ1-5

CDR3: ASSLGPTDTQY
V: TRBV11-2
J: TRBJ2-3

CDR3: ASMEQAGELF
V: TRBV28
J: TRBJ2-2

CDR3: ASSQAGTGGTEAF
V: TRBV4-3
J: TRBJ1-1

CDR3: ASSLSGTGGFEKLF
V: TRBV7-9
J: TRBJ1-4

CDR3: ASSLAQTETGELF
V: TRBV7-9
J: TRBJ2-2

CDR3: SEEPQGNEQF
V: TRBV29-1
J: TRBJ2-1

CDR3: ASRSTDSYNSPLH
V: TRBV7-8
J: TRBJ1-6

CDR3: ASSESGDTQY
V: TRBV10-2
J: TRBJ2-3

CDR3: ASSTGAGGGQY
V: TRBV7-2
J: TRBJ2-7

CDR3: ASSLPKGGLAGRKNIQY
V: TRBV28
J: TRBJ2-4

CDR3: ASSLRGLGGELF
V: TRBV13
J: TRBJ2-2

CDR3: ASSLQGRAVRQY
V: TRBV5-4
J: TRBJ2-7

CDR3: ASSLASSIHEQF
V: TRBV5-6
J: TRBJ2-1

CDR3: ASSPTSSTDTQY
V: TRBV18
J: TRBJ2-3

CDR3: ASSLSPHGTLGIVANEQF
V: TRBV5-1
J: TRBJ2-1

CDR3: ASSAIQGPNTEAF
V: TRBV19
J: TRBJ1-1

CDR3: ASSLLYKRSVAF
V: TRBV6-5
J: TRBJ1-1

CDR3: ASSQATRGYT
V: TRBV4-1
J: TRBJ1-2

CDR3: ASSLGDRRLAKNIQY
V: TRBV5-6
J: TRBJ2-4

CDR3: ATLRGPSGNTIY
V: TRBV10-3
J: TRBJ1-3

CDR3: ASSEVRTQNEKLF
V: TRBV6-1
J: TRBJ1-4

CDR3: ASSLALQGLNEQF
V: TRBV7-9
J: TRBJ2-1

CDR3: ASSRGAAGYEAQH
V: TRBV2
J: TRBJ1-5

CDR3: ASSVRNPGRLQPWPQH
V: TRBV9
J: TRBJ1-5

CDR3: ASSIDRGSYNEQF
V: TRBV19
J: TRBJ2-1

CDR3: ASSYSRVSDGYT
V: TRBV6-5
J: TRBJ1-2

CDR3: ASLRTVSNTGELF
V: TRBV28
J: TRBJ2-2

CDR3: ASSYGDPTQPQH
V: TRBV6-6
J: TRBJ1-5

CDR3: ASSLDAMGGYT
V: TRBV5-1
J: TRBJ1-2

CDR3: ASSLIGDTGELF
V: TRBV28
J: TRBJ2-2

CDR3: AILRDSLPEQF
V: TRBV6-1
J: TRBJ2-1

CDR3: ASSLGDSTDTQY
V: TRBV5-5
J: TRBJ2-3

CDR3: ASSEGAGMNTEAF
V: TRBV5-1
J: TRBJ1-1

CDR3: ASSVAGATIQY
V: TRBV9
J: TRBJ2-4

CDR3: ASSNAYEQY
V: TRBV7-2
J: TRBJ2-7

CDR3: ASSPTSNRERYIF
V: TRBV6-4
J: TRBJ2-1

CDR3: ASSLVSGQLSYEQY
V: TRBV5-1
J: TRBJ2-7

CDR3: ASRASGIVIQY
V: TRBV28
J: TRBJ2-4

CDR3: ASSFGLRRGYYGYT
V: TRBV28
J: TRBJ1-2

CDR3: ASSLGRRGARSSNQPQH
V: TRBV5-6
J: TRBJ1-5

CDR3: ASSVVAGAIYNEQF
V: TRBV9
J: TRBJ2-1

CDR3: AIRTLRGYNQPQH
V: TRBV10-3
J: TRBJ1-5

CDR3: ASSEVRDSYYNEQF
V: TRBV2
J: TRBJ2-1

CDR3: ASSHIYNEQF
V: TRBV9
J: TRBJ2-1

CDR3: ASTRTPSADTQY
V: TRBV7-2
J: TRBJ2-3

CDR3: ASSQDILNTEAF
V: TRBV7-9
J: TRBJ1-1

CDR3: ASSESGLAGDTGELF
V: TRBV10-1
J: TRBJ2-2